These 3 T cell receptor beta chains originate from one sample sequenced in a study of cytomegalovirus exposure and HLA in healthy donors. Generated by immunoSEQ multiplex PCR, the TCRdb table keeps only in-frame clones and is missing some. The sample holds around 75,000 clones, around 85% seen once. Sequenced: PBMCs. The receptors here all came from a man between 25 and 39 years old in good health and CMV-seronegative.

The chain has TRBV2 and TRBJ1-5, with TRBD1 identical over 7 bases. The germline V gene has CDR1 SNHLY and CDR2 FYNNEI. The junction had 16 bases not matched to a gene; V was cut back by 7 bases and J by 4 bases. The CDR3 is 17 residues long. Here the CDR3 DNA reads TGTGCCAGCATTGGGACAGCCGGACTAGCGGGGAATCAGCCCCAGCATTTT. Its translation: CASIGTAGLAGNQPQHF.

V is TRBV6-5 and J is TRBJ1-1; weak D call: TRBD1 (6 bases). Deletions cut 7 bases from V and 2 bases from J, with 17 bases between. Germline V gene sequence: CDR1 MNHEY, CDR2 SVGAGI. The CDR3 extends over 15 amino acids. The CDR3 region is CASTTGNRENTEAFF. For the CDR3, the DNA is TGTGCCAGCACCACGGGGAACAGGGAAAACACTGAAGCTTTCTTT.

This chain joins TRBV30 and TRBJ1-4; D possibly corresponds to TRBD1 (6 bases). The germline CDR1 and CDR2 sequences are GTSNPN and SVGIG (reference sequence). CDR3 length: 13 residues. Trimming removed 0 bases at V and 8 bases at J, with 10 bases between. The CDR3 loop is CAWSVGAEEKLFF. As DNA, the CDR3 is TGTGCCTGGAGTGTGGGGGCGGAAGAAAAACTGTTTTTT.